This TCR beta chain was recovered during a study of blood T cell repertoires in COVID-19. Background on the study: The United States, Italy and Spain were the sources of the acute and convalescent COVID-19 samples. PBMCs, B-cell-depleted T cells, or T cells provided the cDNA or gDNA that made up the material.

Original processing methods: Cell counts per sample came from amplifying reference gene primers. Data came from immunoSEQ multiplex PCR; TCRdb stores just in-frame clones and leaves some out. Clonal size and the V and J genes are those of that table, whereas D and trimming came from the DNA. The sample contains some 60,000 clones, about 76% of which appear only once. Germline CDR1 is MNHNY and CDR2 is SVGAGI (reference sequence). Trimming shortened V by 5 bases and J by 5 bases, and 9 bases separated the two germline ends. The CDR3 has 13 residues. This clone was picked up a small number of times. The chain combines TRBV6-6 with TRBJ2-2, with D possibly matching TRBD1 (6 bases). The source material was peripheral blood. The clonotype originates from a human donor in a cohort sampled during active COVID-19. CDR3 amino acids: CASSIQGTGELFF. The CDR3 coding sequence is TGTGCCAGCAGTATACAGGGTACCGGGGAGCTGTTTTTT.